These 20 T cell receptor beta chains originate from one sample sequenced in a study of shared clonotypes between healthy human individuals. Measured with immunoSEQ multiplex PCR; TCRdb has only the in-frame clones, and not every one. The sample includes 850,000 to 1,100,000 clones, 70% to 80% of them seen just once. The sample was memory CD4+ T cells from PBMCs. The sample's subset: CD45RA-negative fraction. These receptors came from a man between 18 and 35 years old in good health. Some clones in this sample may be carry-over from other donors' samples.

The chain has TRBV9 and TRBJ2-7, with 7 bases aligning to TRBD1. The CDR3 spans 15 residues. Germline CDR1 SGDLS, CDR2 YYNGEE. The V segment lost 0 bases and the J segment 4 bases; nucleotides outside the gene matches: 7. Here the CDR3 reads CASSVAPTGVYEQYF. The DNA of the CDR3 is TGTGCCAGCAGCGTAGCTCCCACAGGGGTATACGAGCAGTACTTC.

The chain combines TRBV7-9 with TRBJ1-1, with D perhaps matching TRBD1 (5 bases). This CDR3 spans 14 amino acids. V lost 3 bases to trimming and J lost 6 bases, with 14 bases between them. Germline loops: CDR1 SEHNR, CDR2 FQNEAQ (reference sequence). In DNA form, the CDR3 reads TGTGCCAGCAGCTTTACGGTAGGGACCGCTGAAGCTTTCTTT. Translated, it gives CASSFTVGTAEAFF.

The chain combines TRBV6-1 with TRBJ2-1; D is possibly TRBD2 (7 bases). The CDR3 extends over 17 amino acids. Trimming removed 2 bases at V and 2 bases at J, with 16 bases between. CDR1 is MNHNS, CDR2 SASEGT, per germline. The CDR3 DNA sequence: TGTGCCAGCAGTGAATTCCACACAGGGAGGGCCTACAATGAGCAGTTCTTC. It encodes CASSEFHTGRAYNEQFF.

The V and J genes are TRBV15 and TRBJ2-7; no firm D call. Trimming pared 0 bases from V and 3 bases from J, leaving 6 bases between. The CDR3 has 13 residues. Germline CDR1 is LNHNV and CDR2 is YYDKDF (reference sequence). This CDR3 reads CATSRDLDYEQYF. The CDR3, as DNA: TGTGCCACCAGCAGAGATTTGGACTACGAGCAGTACTTC. Using reference TRBV15 and TRBJ2-7 for the parts outside the CDR3, the full variable domain is DAMVIQNPRYQVTQFGKPVTLSCSQTLNHNVMYWYQQKSSQAPKLLFHYYDKDFNNEADTPDNFQSRRPNTSFCFLDIRSPGLGDTAMYLCATSRDLDYEQYFGPGTRLTVT.

V is TRBV2 and J is TRBJ2-1; D is unclear. With 7 bases removed from V and 5 bases from J, the gap between germline ends came to 6 bases. CDR3 size: 11 residues. The germline V gene encodes CDR1 SNHLY and CDR2 FYNNEI. CDR3 region: CASMGNNEQFF. The CDR3 DNA is TGTGCCAGCATGGGGAACAATGAGCAGTTCTTC. The full variable domain, with the rest looked up from reference TRBV2 and TRBJ2-1, is EPEVTQTPSHQVTQMGQEVILRCVPISNHLYFYWYRQILGQKVEFLVSFYNNEISEKSEIFDDQFSVERPDGSNFTLKIRSTKLEDSAMYFCASMGNNEQFFGPGTRLTVL.

The chain recombines TRBV4-1 with TRBJ2-5, with D possibly matching TRBD1 (6 bases). Germline CDR1 is MGHRA and CDR2 is YSYEKL. This CDR3 region has 13 residues. V was shortened by 4 bases and J by 5 bases, with 11 bases between the two germline ends. CDR3 residues: CASSRGQSETQYF. In nucleotides, the CDR3 is TGCGCCAGCAGCCGGGGGCAGTCTGAGACCCAGTACTTC.

The V gene is TRBV15, the J gene TRBJ2-1; the D gene could be TRBD1 or TRBD2 (5 bases each). V lost 0 bases and J lost 8, with 17 bases in between. CDR3 length: 16 amino acids. Germline V gene sequence: CDR1 LNHNV, CDR2 YYDKDF (reference sequence). CDR3 residues: CATSRDRGVGFYEQFF. CDR3 DNA sequence: TGTGCCACCAGCAGAGACCGAGGGGTGGGGTTTTATGAGCAGTTCTTC.

This clone has a single count. One junction end does not reproduce the germline sequence, and a read error may be involved. The V and J genes are TRBV6-5 and TRBJ1-5; D is unclear. This CDR3 region has 9 residues. Germline CDR1 reads MNHEY; CDR2 reads SVGAGI. The CDR3 sequence: CASSYLLNF. CDR3 in DNA: TGTGCCAGCAGTTACTTGCTCAATTTT.

There are a few counts of this clone. The chain links TRBV28 to TRBJ2-1; 8 bases align to TRBD2. In germline, CDR1 is MDHEN, CDR2 SYDVKM. V was clipped by 6 bases and J by 8 bases; unmatched bases: 3. The CDR3 is 12 residues long. CDR3 nucleotides: TGTGCCAGCAGACCACTAGCGGATGAGCAGTTCTTC. Its translation is CASRPLADEQFF. Using reference TRBV28 and TRBJ2-1 for the parts outside the CDR3, the full variable domain is DVKVTQSSRYLVKRTGEKVFLECVQDMDHENMFWYRQDPGLGLRLIYFSYDVKMKEKGDIPEGYSVSREKKERFSLILESASTNQTSMYLCASRPLADEQFFGPGTRLTVL.

The V and J genes are TRBV28 and TRBJ2-5; 14 bases are a match to TRBD2. Germline V CDR1 and CDR2: MDHEN, SYDVKM. With V trimmed by 3 bases and J by 4 bases, 13 bases remained unmatched. The CDR3 consists of 19 residues. CDR3 sequence reads: CASSFLLLKTSGRGETQYF. The CDR3 nucleotides are TGTGCCAGCAGTTTTCTGTTATTAAAGACTAGCGGGAGGGGAGAGACCCAGTACTTC.

V gene TRBV9 combines with J gene TRBJ2-3; TRBD2 matches at 10 bases. The germline CDR1 and CDR2 sequences are SGDLS and YYNGEE. The CDR3 consists of 15 residues. V lost 4 bases and J lost 0; bases outside the gene matches: 2. The CDR3 protein is CASSPTSGSTDTQYF. The CDR3 DNA follows: TGTGCCAGCAGCCCGACTAGCGGGAGCACAGATACGCAGTATTTT.

This chain joins TRBV7-2 and TRBJ2-7, with 7 positions matching TRBD2. The V gene end was trimmed by 5 bases and the J gene end by 1 base; junction bases not matched to a gene: 8. The CDR3 has 15 residues. Germline V gives CDR1 SGHTA, CDR2 FQGNSA. The CDR3: CASSLLALPSYEQYF. CDR3 nucleotides: TGTGCCAGCAGCCTACTAGCGCTGCCTTCCTACGAGCAGTACTTC.

The chain has TRBV4-1 and TRBJ2-7; perhaps TRBD1 as D (6 bases). Trimming took 4 bases from V and 2 from J, leaving 15 bases between them. There are 15 residues in the CDR3. Germline V gives CDR1 MGHRA, CDR2 YSYEKL. In nucleotides, the CDR3 is TGCGCCAGCAGCCGAGAACAGGGTGGTCCCTACGAGCAGTACTTC. Amino acid sequence: CASSREQGGPYEQYF.

The chain joins TRBV27 to TRBJ2-1; the D is unclear. The V end lost 2 bases, the J end lost 9 bases, and 14 bases lay between the germline ends. Germline V lookup: CDR1 MNHEY, CDR2 SMNVEV (reference sequence). CDR3 length: 14 amino acids. Here the CDR3 reads CASSLHDTTGEQFF. CDR3 bases: TGTGCCAGCAGTTTACACGACACCACGGGTGAGCAGTTCTTC.

The chain combines TRBV7-2 with TRBJ2-7; 10 nucleotides agree with TRBD1. The length of the CDR3 is 16 residues. Germline CDR1 and CDR2: SGHTA and FQGNSA. V shed 5 bases, J shed 0 bases, and the junction held 7 bases outside the gene matches. The CDR3 loop is CASSRRDRGFSYEQYF. CDR3 nucleotide sequence: TGTGCCAGCAGCCGACGGGACAGGGGCTTCTCCTACGAGCAGTACTTC.

Only one count was recorded for this clone. The gene calls are TRBV10-3 and TRBJ1-5, with unresolved D. The CDR3 totals 13 residues. Germline V gives CDR1 ENHRY, CDR2 SYGVKD. The V end was cut by 5 bases, the J end by 5 bases, with 10 bases between. CDR3 sequence: CAISKDSDQPQHF. CDR3 in DNA: TGTGCCATCAGTAAAGACTCGGATCAGCCCCAGCATTTT.

V usage is TRBV5-6 and J usage is TRBJ2-5; D remains ambiguous. Trimming took 0 bases from V and 5 from J, leaving 8 bases between them. CDR3 length: 13 amino acids. Germline V gene lookup returns CDR1 SGHDT and CDR2 YYEEEE. CDR3: CASSLADGETQYF. CDR3 sequence (DNA): TGTGCCAGCAGCTTGGCAGATGGGGAGACCCAGTACTTC.

Concerning this clone itself: A far more abundant clone sits one base away, making this likely a read error. The chain links TRBV6-6 to TRBJ2-5, with D unresolved. V dropped 8 bases and J dropped 5 bases, with 3 bases sitting between them. The CDR3 spans 9 residues. Germline V gene data show CDR1 as MNHNY and CDR2 as SVGAGI (reference sequence). DNA of the CDR3: TGTGCCAGCGGGGAGACCCAGTACTTC. Protein: CASGETQYF.

With respect to this clone: This sample includes further DNA sequences coding for the same CDR3. The V call is TRBV19, the J call TRBJ1-1, with TRBD1 as a possible D gene (6 bases). Germline loops: CDR1 LNHDA, CDR2 SQIVND (reference sequence). This CDR3 is 14 amino acids long. Trimming pared 0 bases from V and 5 bases from J, leaving 10 bases between. The CDR3 DNA follows: TGTGCCAGTAGTATAGATTCAGGGGCAACTGAAGCTTTCTTT. Encoded protein: CASSIDSGATEAFF.

This clone was observed a few times. This rearrangement joins TRBV21-1 to TRBJ2-5; the table gives TRBD1 as D, unverified against the DNA. TRBV21-1 is recorded as a pseudogene. CDR3 length equals 14 residues. The CDR3 DNA reads as TGTGCCAGCAGCATCCGACAGGGGAAGGAGACCCAGTACTTC. Protein sequence: CASSIRQGKETQYF.